This T cell receptor (beta chain) was recorded in a study of cytomegalovirus exposure and HLA in healthy donors. PCR primers comprised 60 Vbeta and 13 Jbeta primers. Method: immunoSEQ multiplex PCR; TCRdb's copy keeps in-frame clones and lacks some. The sample lists fewer than 200,000 clones, 84% seen once, with around 0.98% in the top ten. CDR1 and CDR2 from the germline V gene are SGHDT and YYEEEE. The length of the CDR3 is 15 residues. The TCR originated in a young man in good health and CMV-seronegative. V usage is TRBV5-6 and J usage is TRBJ2-5, with 7 bases that match TRBD1. TRBJ2-7 explains the end of the DNA better; the J call may be wrong. Sequencing was performed on PBMCs. The CDR3 nucleotides are TGTGCCAGCAGCTCCGGGACAGCGTACAACTACGAGCAGTACTTC. Translation: CASSSGTAYNYEQYF.